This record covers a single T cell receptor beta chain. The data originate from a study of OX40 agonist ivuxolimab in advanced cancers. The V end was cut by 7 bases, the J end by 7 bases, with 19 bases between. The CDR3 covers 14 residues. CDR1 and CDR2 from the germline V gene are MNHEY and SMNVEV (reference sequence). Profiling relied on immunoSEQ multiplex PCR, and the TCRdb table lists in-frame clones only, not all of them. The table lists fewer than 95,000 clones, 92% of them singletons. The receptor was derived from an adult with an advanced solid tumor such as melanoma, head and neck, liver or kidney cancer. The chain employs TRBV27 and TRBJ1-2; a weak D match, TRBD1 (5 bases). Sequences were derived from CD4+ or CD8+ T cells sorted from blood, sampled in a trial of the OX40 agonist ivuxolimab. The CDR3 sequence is CASTPGVYSGGYTF. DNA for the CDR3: TGTGCCAGCACCCCGGGGGTTTACAGCGGTGGCTACACCTTC.